The 27 T cell receptor beta chains listed next were all sequenced from one sample in a study of technical replicates of blood from a few donors. Clones were read by immunoSEQ multiplex PCR, and TCRdb kept only the in-frame ones, dropping some. This table holds roughly 50,000 clones, around 95% found once. The sequenced material came from PBMCs. All receptors come from a human donor in good health. Some clones in this sample may be carry-over from other donors' samples.

The chain links TRBV14 to TRBJ2-1, with D tentatively TRBD2 (6 bases). Germline assignment: CDR1 SGHDN and CDR2 FVKESK. The V end lost 4 bases, the J end lost 15 bases, and 19 bases lay between the germline ends. This CDR3 is 13 amino acids long. The chain's CDR3 is CASSREGGLYRFF. For the CDR3, the DNA is TGTGCCAGCAGCCGAGAGGGAGGTTTGTATCGGTTCTTC.

V is TRBV6-5 and J is TRBJ1-5; a weak D match, TRBD1 (5 bases). The CDR3 runs to 15 residues. Trimming took off 6 bases at V and 7 bases at J, with 19 bases between the two ends. CDR1 is MNHEY and CDR2 is SVGAGI in the germline V gene. The CDR3 reads CASSPLGQGGQPQHF. CDR3 in DNA: TGTGCCAGCAGCCCCCTTGGGCAGGGAGGGCAGCCCCAGCATTTT.

DNA for the CDR3: TGTGCCAGCAGCGCGACAGGGGGCTTGTATCAGCCCCAGCATTTT. Amino acid sequence: CASSATGGLYQPQHF. The chain links TRBV25-1 to TRBJ1-5, with 10 bases that match TRBD1. The junction had 7 bases not matched to a gene; V was cut back by 6 bases and J by 5 bases. This CDR3 has 15 amino acids. The germline V gene encodes CDR1 MGHDK and CDR2 SYGVNS.

The chain recombines TRBV6-5 with TRBJ1-1, with D uncertain. The germline V and J ends were trimmed by 7 bases and 4 bases, with 7 bases remaining between them. Germline V gene data show CDR1 as MNHEY and CDR2 as SVGAGI. The CDR3 covers 11 residues. CDR3 DNA: TGTGCCAGCAAGTTCGGCACTGAAGCTTTCTTT. It yields the protein CASKFGTEAFF.

The CDR3 here is CASSSDRGPYEQYF. DNA for the CDR3: TGTGCCAGCAGCTCCGACAGGGGGCCCTACGAGCAGTACTTC. The chain has TRBV7-8 and TRBJ2-7; 10 nucleotides match TRBD1. There are 14 residues in the CDR3. V dropped 4 bases and J dropped 2; count of bases not matched to a gene: 2. Germline assignment: CDR1 SGHVS and CDR2 FQNEAQ.

The rearrangement links TRBV20-1 to TRBJ2-1; D gene unclear. V was trimmed by 5 bases and J by 5 bases, leaving 7 bases between them. This CDR3 has 11 amino acids. Germline V gives CDR1 DFQATT, CDR2 SNEGSKA (reference sequence). CDR3 in DNA: TGCAGTGCTTTCGAGGACAATGAGCAGTTCTTC. This encodes CSAFEDNEQFF.

CDR3 loop: CASSLVHANTGELFF. The CDR3 nucleotides read TGCGCCAGCAGCTTGGTCCATGCGAACACCGGGGAGCTGTTTTTT. V and J are TRBV5-1 and TRBJ2-2; D is unresolved. Germline V gene sequence: CDR1 SGHRS, CDR2 YFSETQ. V lost 0 bases and J 0 bases, leaving 6 bases between the germline ends. This CDR3 is built from 15 residues.

The chain carries TRBV9 and TRBJ2-3; 11 positions agree with TRBD2. J gave up 2 bases and V 4 bases, and 6 bases lay outside the gene matches. The CDR3 loop spans 16 amino acids. Per germline, CDR1 SGDLS and CDR2 YYNGEE. The CDR3 reads CASSPGTSGPTDTQYF. The CDR3 DNA reads TGTGCCAGCAGCCCCGGGACTAGCGGCCCCACAGATACGCAGTATTTT. The full variable domain, with the rest looked up from reference TRBV9 and TRBJ2-3, is DSGVTQTPKHLITATGQRVTLRCSPRSGDLSVYWYQQSLDQGLQFLIQYYNGEERAKGNILERFSAQQFPDLHSELNLSSLELGDSALYFCASSPGTSGPTDTQYFGPGTRLTVL.

The CDR3: CASSLNHLAGVTGTGELFF. The CDR3, as DNA: TGTGCCAGCAGCTTAAACCACCTAGCGGGAGTAACGGGCACCGGGGAGCTGTTTTTT. The chain combines TRBV7-3 with TRBJ2-2, with 10 bases matching TRBD2. Germline V lookup: CDR1 SGHTA, CDR2 FQGTGA. Trimming cost V 1 base and J 4 bases; bases outside gene matches: 12. The CDR3 consists of 19 residues.

In its sample, this clone was seen once. The chain carries TRBV19 and TRBJ1-1; 8 bases fit TRBD1. This CDR3 region has 14 residues. J gave up 3 bases and V 4 bases, and 4 bases lay outside the gene matches. Germline CDR1 is LNHDA and CDR2 is SQIVND (reference sequence). CDR3 sequence (DNA): TGTGCCAGTAGTAGGACAGGGATCGACACTGAAGCTTTCTTT. As protein: CASSRTGIDTEAFF.

The chain couples TRBV7-8 to TRBJ2-4; TRBD1 matches 8 bases. This CDR3 has 15 residues. Germline-derived CDR1 and CDR2 are SGHVS and FQNEAQ. J gave up 8 bases and V 4 bases, and 10 bases lay outside the gene matches. The chain's CDR3 is CASSSRGQGAHIQYF. The DNA for the CDR3 is TGTGCCAGCAGCTCTAGGGGCCAGGGGGCTCACATTCAGTACTTC. The full variable domain, its missing parts supplied by reference TRBV7-8 and TRBJ2-4, is GAGVSQSPRYKVAKRGQDVALRCDPISGHVSLFWYQQALGQGPEFLTYFQNEAQLDKSGLPSDRFFAERPEGSVSTLKIQRTQQEDSAVYLCASSSRGQGAHIQYFGAGTRLSVL.

V usage is TRBV6-6 and J usage is TRBJ1-2, with 8 bases matching TRBD1. Germline-derived CDR1 and CDR2 are MNHNY and SVGAGI (reference sequence). The CDR3 runs to 15 residues. The J segment lost 4 bases and the V segment lost 2 bases, leaving 6 bases of the junction unmatched. As DNA, the CDR3 is TGTGCCAGCAGTTACCAGGACAGGGTCGTCTATGGCTACACCTTC. Residues: CASSYQDRVVYGYTF.

The gene calls are TRBV4-1 and TRBJ2-4; tentative D call: TRBD2 (5 bases). Deletions cut 3 bases from V and 0 bases from J, with 12 bases between. The CDR3 is 16 amino acids. Germline V lookup: CDR1 MGHRA, CDR2 YSYEKL. In DNA, the CDR3 is TGCGCCAGCAGCCACGTGGGAGAAGGAGCCAAAAACATTCAGTACTTC. The encoded protein is CASSHVGEGAKNIQYF.

In nucleotides, the CDR3 is TGTGCCAGCAGCCCCAGCGGGAGTGATGAGCAGTTCTTC. Translating it yields CASSPSGSDEQFF. V gene TRBV7-9 combines with J gene TRBJ2-1, with 8 bases that match TRBD2. From germline, CDR1 is SEHNR and CDR2 FQNEAQ (reference sequence). The CDR3 runs 13 residues. Trimming removed 5 bases from V and 8 bases from J; junction bases left unmatched: 5.

This chain joins TRBV9 and TRBJ2-5; 11 bases are shared with TRBD2. Trimming at V came to 4 bases and at J to 5 bases, leaving 4 bases not matched to a gene. The CDR3 consists of 14 residues. Germline assignment: CDR1 SGDLS and CDR2 YYNGEE. The chain's CDR3 is CASSTTSGEETQYF. The DNA for the CDR3 is TGTGCCAGCAGCACGACTAGCGGGGAGGAGACCCAGTACTTC.

The rearrangement uses TRBV30 and TRBJ2-2; 7 bases align to TRBD2. V shed 4 bases and J 4 bases; nucleotides not matched to a gene: 6. CDR3 length equals 14 residues. CDR1 and CDR2 (germline): GTSNPN, SVGIG (reference sequence). Here the CDR3 DNA reads TGTGCCTGGATGGGGGGGATTGGCACCGGGGAGCTGTTTTTT. Translation gives CAWMGGIGTGELFF.

The rearrangement uses TRBV9 and TRBJ2-1; TRBD2 matches at 8 bases. The V and J ends lost 2 bases and 5 bases, in that order; junction bases with no gene match: 6. Germline V lookup: CDR1 SGDLS, CDR2 YYNGEE. This CDR3 contains 15 residues. The CDR3 protein is CASSVGGGTNNEQFF. The CDR3 DNA reads TGTGCCAGCAGCGTGGGCGGGGGGACTAACAATGAGCAGTTCTTC.

The J gene is TRBJ2-7, the V gene TRBV2, with D perhaps TRBD2 (6 bases). CDR3 length: 13 amino acids. Germline V lookup: CDR1 SNHLY, CDR2 FYNNEI. The V end lost 6 bases, the J end lost 4 bases, and 13 bases lay between the germline ends. CDR3 in DNA: TGTGCCAGCAGGGAGGGGCCCTTGTACGAGCAGTACTTC. Its translation: CASREGPLYEQYF.

The chain recombines TRBV2 with TRBJ1-2; D is undetermined. In germline, CDR1 is SNHLY, CDR2 FYNNEI. The V end was cut by 7 bases, the J end by 10 bases, with 19 bases between. The CDR3 is made up of 13 amino acids. The CDR3 loop is CASTPGLNLDYTF. The CDR3 nucleotides read TGTGCCAGCACCCCTGGACTGAATCTTGACTACACCTTC. Combining the CDR3 with reference TRBV2 and TRBJ1-2 gives the whole variable domain EPEVTQTPSHQVTQMGQEVILRCVPISNHLYFYWYRQILGQKVEFLVSFYNNEISEKSEIFDDQFSVERPDGSNFTLKIRSTKLEDSAMYFCASTPGLNLDYTFGSGTRLTVV.

The chain is built from TRBV18 and TRBJ1-2; 8 positions agree with TRBD1. V gave up 2 bases and J gave up 5 bases; unmatched junction bases: 1. The length of the CDR3 is 13 residues. Germline V gives CDR1 KGHSH, CDR2 LQKENI. The CDR3 is CASSPDRGYGYTF. The CDR3 nucleotides are TGTGCCAGCTCACCAGACAGGGGATATGGCTACACCTTC.

The J gene is TRBJ2-7, the V gene TRBV4-3; 10 nucleotides line up with TRBD2. V lost 0 bases, J lost 7 bases, and 12 bases stayed unmatched. The CDR3 covers 17 residues. In germline, CDR1 is LGHNA, CDR2 YSLEER. The CDR3 DNA follows: TGCGCCAGCAGCCAAGAGGTTAGCGGGAGGACGACGGGGGAGCAGTACTTC. Translation gives CASSQEVSGRTTGEQYF.

V is TRBV19 and J is TRBJ2-7; 8 bases map to TRBD1. The V gene end was trimmed by 4 bases and the J gene end by 3 bases; junction bases not matched to a gene: 5. The V gene's germline CDR1 is LNHDA and CDR2 SQIVND (reference sequence). The CDR3 extends over 14 amino acids. CDR3 nucleotide sequence: TGTGCCAGTAGTAAACAGGGGGTGCTCTACGAGCAGTACTTC. Residues: CASSKQGVLYEQYF.

In this sample, this clone turned up a few times. The chain uses TRBV10-1 and TRBJ1-3; perhaps TRBD1 as D (5 bases). Deletions cut 2 bases from V and 0 bases from J, with 11 bases between. Germline V lookup: CDR1 WNHNN, CDR2 SYGVQD (reference sequence). The CDR3 runs 16 residues. CDR3 sequence reads: CASSEAGLSSGNTIYF. For the CDR3, the DNA is TGCGCCAGCAGTGAGGCGGGACTGAGCTCTGGAAACACCATATATTTT.

This clone has a handful of counts. The V call is TRBV10-3, the J call TRBJ1-3; tentatively, D is TRBD1 (6 bases). The V and J ends lost 6 bases and 0 bases respectively, with 6 bases between them. This CDR3 is built from 13 residues. The germline V gene encodes CDR1 ENHRY and CDR2 SYGVKD. The CDR3 nucleotides are TGTGCCATCAGGGACAGCTCTGGAAACACCATATATTTT. This codes for CAIRDSSGNTIYF.

The chain couples TRBV7-9 to TRBJ1-6; D is unclear. The CDR3 contains 13 residues. V gave up 6 bases and J gave up 6 bases, with 9 bases separating them. Germline V gene lookup returns CDR1 SEHNR and CDR2 FQNEAQ (reference sequence). The CDR3 DNA sequence: TGTGCCAGCAGGAAGAACAGTAATTCACCCCTCCACTTT. It codes for CASRKNSNSPLHF.

V gene TRBV7-2 combines with J gene TRBJ2-7, with D uncertain. The CDR3 runs 13 residues. Trimming pared 5 bases from V and 1 base from J, leaving 9 bases between. Germline V gives CDR1 SGHTA, CDR2 FQGNSA. This chain's CDR3 is CASSRALSYEQYF. CDR3 in DNA: TGTGCCAGCAGCCGAGCCTTGTCCTACGAGCAGTACTTC.

The rearrangement joins TRBV10-3 to TRBJ1-1; 7 bases map to TRBD1. The V and J ends lost 5 bases and 2 bases, in that order; junction bases with no gene match: 8. Germline loops: CDR1 ENHRY, CDR2 SYGVKD. This CDR3 has 15 residues. The CDR3 bases are TGTGCCATCAGTCAACAGGGGATAGCAAACACTGAAGCTTTCTTT. It encodes CAISQQGIANTEAFF.